A selection of T cell receptor beta chains follows, all from one sample in a study of beta chain features in type 1 diabetes. Only in-frame clones appear in the TCRdb table, and some are missing; sequencing was by immunoSEQ multiplex PCR. The sample records approximately 170,000 clones, approximately 62% being singletons. The sequencing sample was made of naive CD4+ T cells from blood. The receptors stem from a man younger than 45 with type 1 diabetes. CDR3s include the opening cysteine and the closing phenylalanine or tryptophan. Each record gives: V gene, clone size, D gene, J gene, CDR3 protein, CDR3 DNA. The D gene is left open where the match is weak. The listing skips clone size in some rows; elsewhere it reads once, few, many or a size class.

>TRBV4-2|.|.|TRBJ2-1
CASSQDVGQYNEQFF
TGTGCCAGCAGCCAAGACGTAGGGCAGTACAATGAGCAGTTCTTC
>TRBV18|.|.|TRBJ2-7
CASSYRDGEQYF
TGTGCCAGCTCCTACAGGGATGGCGAGCAGTACTTC
>TRBV19|.|.|TRBJ2-7
CATRRSVTYEQYF
TGTGCCACCCGTCGGTCCGTAACCTACGAGCAGTACTTC
>TRBV21-1|few|.|TRBJ1-6
CASSKDVGQSSYNSPLHF
TGTGCCAGCAGCAAAGACGTGGGACAGAGCTCCTATAATTCACCCCTCCACTTT
>TRBV5-1|.|TRBD1|TRBJ2-3
CASSTGQGGTDTQYF
TGCGCCAGCAGCACGGGACAGGGTGGCACAGATACGCAGTATTTT
>TRBV6-6|.|.|TRBJ2-4
CASSSVSKNIQYF
TGTGCCAGCAGTTCTGTCAGTAAAAACATTCAGTACTTC
>TRBV2|.|.|TRBJ2-7
CASTLELGEQYF
TGTGCCAGCACCTTAGAGCTCGGGGAGCAGTACTTC
>TRBV19|.|.|TRBJ2-5
CASSAGRETQYF
TGTGCCAGTAGCGCCGGAAGGGAGACCCAGTACTTC
>TRBV30|.|.|TRBJ1-1
CAWSTKTEAFF
TGTGCCTGGAGTACTAAAACTGAAGCTTTCTTT
>TRBV30|.|TRBD1|TRBJ1-5
CAWSVGTGGRQPQHF
TGTGCCTGGAGTGTGGGGACAGGGGGCAGGCAGCCCCAGCATTTT
>TRBV7-2|few|.|TRBJ2-4
CASSRGQTKNIQYF
TGTGCCAGCAGCAGAGGACAGACCAAAAACATTCAGTACTTC
>TRBV6-5|.|.|TRBJ1-1
CASSYSEGTEAFF
TGTGCCAGCAGTTACTCGGAGGGCACTGAAGCTTTCTTT
>TRBV29-1|few|TRBD2|TRBJ2-3
CSVGLAGASTDTQYF
TGCAGCGTGGGACTAGCGGGGGCCAGCACAGATACGCAGTATTTT
>TRBV14|.|.|TRBJ2-5
CASSQDRIGTQYF
TGTGCCAGCAGCCAAGATCGGATTGGGACCCAGTACTTC
>TRBV20-1|few|.|TRBJ2-3
CSASNTDTQYF
TGCAGTGCTAGTAACACAGATACGCAGTATTTT
>TRBV29-1|.|.|TRBJ2-1
CSVPGVGTHNEQFF
TGCAGCGTCCCGGGGGTTGGGACCCACAATGAGCAGTTCTTC
>TRBV9|.|.|TRBJ1-6
CASSVSRESPLHF
TGTGCCAGCAGCGTCAGTAGGGAATCACCCCTCCACTTT
>TRBV29-1|.|.|TRBJ2-3
CSVEVGLTDTQYF
TGCAGCGTTGAGGTGGGGCTGACAGATACGCAGTATTTT
>TRBV30|few|.|TRBJ2-7
CAWGGRGKDSYEQYF
TGTGCCTGGGGCGGACGGGGCAAAGACTCCTACGAGCAGTACTTC
>TRBV29-1|.|.|TRBJ2-7
CSVDRRVVCEQYF
TGCAGCGTTGACCGGCGAGTGGTCTGCGAGCAGTACTTC
>TRBV30|.|.|TRBJ2-7
CAWSVIPRHEQYF
TGTGCCTGGAGTGTAATCCCCAGGCACGAGCAGTACTTC
>TRBV29-1|.|TRBD2|TRBJ2-1
CSGDPRGGNEQFF
TGCAGCGGCGACCCTCGGGGGGGGAATGAGCAGTTCTTC
>TRBV4-1|.|TRBD1|TRBJ2-1
CASSQELGQPYNEQFF
TGCGCCAGCAGCCAAGAATTGGGACAGCCATACAATGAGCAGTTCTTC
>TRBV27|once|.|TRBJ2-7
CASSLRPVNHRFF
TGTGCCAGCAGTTTAAGGCCAGTCAATCATCGTTTCTTC
>TRBV29-1|.|.|TRBJ2-3
CSVPRQVITDTQYF
TGCAGCGTTCCCCGACAGGTCATCACAGATACGCAGTATTTT
>TRBV9|.|TRBD1|TRBJ2-7
CASSVGTGPYEQYF
TGTGCCAGCAGCGTAGGGACAGGACCCTACGAGCAGTACTTC
>TRBV12-5|.|TRBD1|TRBJ2-5
CASGTGGLETQYF
TGTGCTAGTGGGACAGGGGGGTTAGAGACCCAGTACTTC
>TRBV29-1|few|.|TRBJ2-7
CSVGQGGSYEQYF
TGCAGCGTAGGGCAGGGGGGCTCCTACGAGCAGTACTTC
>TRBV5-8|.|TRBD1|TRBJ2-1
CASSLTGITRNEQFF
TGTGCCAGCAGCCTGACAGGGATAACGAGGAATGAGCAGTTCTTC
>TRBV9|few|.|TRBJ1-5
CASSRGDSNQPQHF
TGTGCCAGCAGCCGAGGGGATAGCAATCAGCCCCAGCATTTT
>TRBV29-1|.|.|TRBJ2-1
CSPWGPNEQFF
TGCAGCCCATGGGGCCCTAATGAGCAGTTCTTC
>TRBV7-2|few|.|TRBJ2-2
CASSLDSGSTGELFF
TGTGCCAGCAGCTTAGATTCTGGGTCCACCGGGGAGCTGTTTTTT
>TRBV4-3|.|TRBD1|TRBJ2-7
CASSQDGSGTGVYEQYF
TGCGCCAGCAGCCAAGATGGGAGCGGGACAGGGGTGTACGAGCAGTACTTC
>TRBV19|.|TRBD2|TRBJ2-3
CASTWASGLAGRTDTQYF
TGTGCCAGTACCTGGGCTTCTGGCCTAGCGGGGCGGACAGATACGCAGTATTTT
>TRBV30|few|TRBD1|TRBJ2-5
CAWSRPTGGGETQYF
TGTGCCTGGAGCCGCCCGACAGGGGGCGGGGAGACCCAGTACTTC
>TRBV27|.|TRBD1|TRBJ1-1
CASSLSMGQGASTEAFF
TGTGCCAGCAGTTTATCGATGGGGCAGGGGGCCAGCACTGAAGCTTTCTTT
>TRBV25-1|.|TRBD1|TRBJ2-5
CASSEGQGPRETQYF
TGTGCCAGCAGTGAAGGACAGGGTCCCAGGGAGACCCAGTACTTC
>TRBV15|few|.|TRBJ2-6
CATSGRIDWANVLTF
TGTGCCACCAGCGGTAGGATAGACTGGGCCAACGTCCTGACTTTC
>TRBV7-2|once|.|TRBJ2-7
CASSSTNLASREQYF
TGTGCCAGCAGCTCAACAAACCTAGCGTCTCGGGAGCAGTACTTC
>TRBV28|.|.|TRBJ2-7
CASSRGPYEQYF
TGTGCCAGCAGTCGCGGGCCCTACGAGCAGTACTTC
>TRBV29-1|.|.|TRBJ2-1
CSSPPVGEIGSYNEQFF
TGCAGCTCCCCGCCGGTCGGGGAAATAGGCTCCTACAATGAGCAGTTCTTC
>TRBV25-1|.|TRBD2|TRBJ2-3
CASSESRGETDTQYF
TGTGCCAGCAGTGAATCCCGGGGGGAAACAGATACGCAGTATTTT
>TRBV5-1|.|.|TRBJ2-7
CASSLQWGPYEQYF
TGCGCCAGCAGCTTGCAGTGGGGGCCCTACGAGCAGTACTTC
>TRBV7-9|few|.|TRBJ2-7
CASSSISRDKQYF
TGTGCCAGCAGCTCCATTAGTCGGGACAAGCAGTACTTC
>TRBV7-2|.|.|TRBJ2-5
CASSQDRNQETQYF
TGTGCCAGCAGCCAAGACAGGAACCAAGAGACCCAGTACTTC